This entry describes one TCR beta chain. There is no known antigen for this receptor. Per-base qualities were not stored, and no clone one base away is much larger. TCRbeta CDR3 regions were amplified from genomic DNA using the immunoSEQ Assay, a bias-controlled multiplex PCR. Concerning the study's data processing: The number of nucleated cells in each sample was estimated from the amplification of reference gene primers within the assay. To quantify the absolute abundance of each unique TCRbeta CDR3 rearrangement, sequence reads were collapsed and filtered. For each sample, productive Simpson clonality was calculated as the square root of Simpson's diversity index over productive rearrangements. This immuneACCESS table, as held by TCRdb, lists in-frame sequences with V and J called but not all clones. Of the missing ones, under half trace to an unresolved V gene in checked studies; the others have no known cause. V and J calls and clone size are copied from that table; D and trimming were computed from the DNA. The sample table records around 240,000 clones; roughly 79% of these occur just once. The ten largest clones take up 1.5% to 2% of the sample.

Collaborating institutions collected whole blood in K2EDTA tubes following their own protocols. Collaborator samples were shipped for TCRbeta analysis as frozen whole blood, isolated PBMCs, or DNA extracted from either sample type. This entry belongs to a study of blood T cell repertoires in COVID-19 (dated by TCRdb to about 2020). Concerning the study at large: Samples from collaborators originated in the United States, Italy and Spain and spanned both the acute and convalescent phases of COVID-19. The samples were drawn from the first 160 participants of the ongoing ImmuneRACE study and from more than 1,000 subjects provided by 6 global collaborators. The repertoires were released in a freely available public database intended as a resource for research on the immune response to SARS-CoV-2. Nearly every sample came with metadata listing a de-identified subject ID, COVID-19 status, age in years and sex. The dataset comprised deeply sampled blood TCRbeta repertoires from subjects exposed to, actively infected with, or recovered from COVID-19. Where HLA class I and class II types were available, the types were taken from metadata supplied by the sample provider, not from assay-based typing. The material from the prospective study consisted of cDNA or gDNA derived from T cells, B-cell-depleted T cells, or PBMCs. What the study reported, not specific to this receptor: The quantity of clinical and demographic metadata differed by source and by participant and was supplied without curation.

Per the germline V gene (reference sequence), SGHNT is the CDR1 and YYREEE is the CDR2. The CDR3 sequence holds 17 residues, the cysteine and phenylalanine included. Only the CDR3 DNA is retained, 51 bases long and in frame from the first base. V has 0 bases trimmed and J has 5 bases trimmed; junction bases matching no gene number 6. The chain is encoded by TRBV5-4 joined to TRBJ2-3; TRBD2 fits 13 bases in the junction. This clonotype originated in a woman of 80 years or more with acute or convalescent COVID-19. The sequenced sample consisted of peripheral blood. DNA sequence: TGTGCCAGCAGCTTGGGCGGACTAGCGGGAGTTAAAGATACGCAGTATTTT. It encodes CASSLGGLAGVKDTQYF.